These 25 T cell receptor beta chains share one sample of origin, sequenced in a study of blood T cell repertoires in COVID-19 (dated by TCRdb to between 2020 and 2021). Libraries were constructed by the immunoSEQ multiplex PCR assay. In TCRdb, the immuneACCESS table is reduced to in-frame sequences with V and J assigned. These tables do not hold every clone; where another copy was compared, an unresolved V gene accounts for under half, and the others remain unexplained. A total of some 450,000 clones appear in this sample, about 87% of them only once. The top ten clones comprise about 0.91% of the sample. Sequencing used peripheral blood. The receptors here all came from a man between 18 and 35 years old with COVID-19, enrolled during active disease.

The chain uses TRBV14 and TRBJ2-1; TRBD2 matches at 10 bases. Germline trimming cut 2 bases from V and 6 bases from J; bases unmatched to any gene: 10. Germline lookup yields CDR1 SGHDN and CDR2 FVKESK. The CDR3 has 17 residues. The CDR3 is CASSQYTSGTSGNEQFF. The CDR3 DNA sequence: TGTGCCAGCAGCCAATATACTAGCGGGACCTCAGGCAATGAGCAGTTCTTC. Variable domain in full (rest from reference TRBV14 and TRBJ2-1): EAGVTQFPSHSVIEKGQTVTLRCDPISGHDNLYWYRRVMGKEIKFLLHFVKESKQDESGMPNNRFLAERTGGTYSTLKVQPAELEDSGVYFCASSQYTSGTSGNEQFFGPGTRLTVL.

The V call is TRBV29-1, the J call TRBJ1-1, with a possible D match to TRBD1 (5 bases). Trimming cost V 2 bases and J 5 bases, with 12 bases left between them. CDR1 is SQVTM and CDR2 is ANQGSEA in the germline V gene. This CDR3 comprises 13 residues. The DNA for the CDR3 is TGCAGCGTTGAACCTCAGGGTCCGACTGAAGCTTTCTTT. It translates to CSVEPQGPTEAFF.

The rearrangement uses TRBV11-2 and TRBJ2-7; 11 bases map to TRBD2. The CDR3 loop spans 15 amino acids. Trimming cost V 1 base and J 4 bases; bases outside gene matches: 3. The germline V gene has CDR1 SGHAT and CDR2 FQNNGV. The CDR3 protein is CASSLGTSGLYEQYF. The CDR3 coding sequence is TGTGCCAGCAGCTTAGGGACTAGCGGGTTATACGAGCAGTACTTC.

As concerns this clone: The CDR3 does not close with the conserved phenylalanine or tryptophan, likely indicating a read error. Because the CDR3's place on the DNA is in doubt, the DNA is left out and the CDR3 is given as listed by TCRdb. This chain links TRBV24-1 with TRBJ1-4; TRBD1 reflects the table's D call only, with no check against the DNA. Germline V gene data show CDR1 as KGHDR and CDR2 as SFDVKD. The CDR3 extends over 16 residues, inclusive of both ends. The CDR3: CATSGGHHCFWDIIAS.

V is TRBV10-3 and J is TRBJ1-1; TRBD1 matches 8 bases. Trimming at V came to 10 bases and at J to 4 bases, leaving 2 bases not matched to a gene. Germline V CDR1 and CDR2: ENHRY, SYGVKD. CDR3 size: 11 residues. Written as DNA, the CDR3 is TGTGCCACCGGGACAGGCACTGAAGCTTTCTTT. Encoded protein: CATGTGTEAFF.

This clone has a single count. The chain links TRBV25-1 to TRBJ2-2, with 8 positions matching TRBD2. This CDR3 spans 15 amino acids. Germline CDR1 reads MGHDK; CDR2 reads SYGVNS. With V trimmed by 5 bases and J by 8 bases, 10 bases remained unmatched. In DNA, the CDR3 is TGTGCCAGCAGTTCGAGGAGCGGGAGCATAGGGGAGCTGTTTTTT. This encodes CASSSRSGSIGELFF.

This clone appeared a single time. The genes are TRBV5-1 and TRBJ2-4; weak D call: TRBD1 (6 bases). Trimming stripped 4 bases from V and 8 bases from J, with 16 bases between. This CDR3 comprises 14 residues. Germline V gives CDR1 SGHRS, CDR2 YFSETQ. The CDR3 here is CASSETTGWDIQYF. DNA for the CDR3: TGCGCCAGCAGCGAAACCACAGGGTGGGACATTCAGTACTTC.

This sequence joins TRBV27 and TRBJ1-5, with D perhaps TRBD1 (5 bases). CDR1 is MNHEY and CDR2 is SMNVEV in the germline V gene (reference sequence). V lost 2 bases and J lost 4, with 9 bases in between. The CDR3 covers 14 residues. The CDR3 loop reads CASSLRGMNQPQHF. CDR3 sequence (DNA): TGTGCCAGCAGTTTACGGGGGATGAATCAGCCCCAGCATTTT.

The chain uses TRBV10-3 and TRBJ2-1; maybe TRBD1 (5 bases). Germline CDR1 is ENHRY and CDR2 is SYGVKD. CDR3 length equals 15 residues. Trimming left V 10 bases short and J 0 bases short, with 16 bases between. CDR3 coding DNA: TGTGCCAACGACTGGGCAGGGCGCTCCTACAATGAGCAGTTCTTC. It encodes CANDWAGRSYNEQFF.

The chain recombines TRBV2 with TRBJ2-3; TRBD1 aligns across 7 bases. The junction had 10 bases not matched to a gene; V was cut back by 6 bases and J by 4 bases. The germline gives CDR1 SNHLY, CDR2 FYNNEI. This CDR3 comprises 15 residues. CDR3 sequence (DNA): TGTGCCAGCAGCCCCGAGACAGGGATCCCAGATACGCAGTATTTT. Translated, it gives CASSPETGIPDTQYF.

The CDR3 reads CASSSLTGGIVNTIYF. CDR3 DNA sequence: TGTGCCAGCAGCTCGCTTACAGGGGGCATCGTAAACACCATATATTTT. This chain joins TRBV11-2 and TRBJ1-3, with TRBD1 identical over 9 bases. Germline CDR1 reads SGHAT; CDR2 reads FQNNGV. J lost 6 bases, V lost 4 bases, and 10 bases had no gene match. CDR3 length: 16 amino acids.

The J gene is TRBJ2-7, the V gene TRBV10-1, with D uncertain. This CDR3 contains 14 residues. V was clipped by 4 bases and J by 0 bases, with 10 bases between them. Per the germline V gene, CDR1 is WNHNN and CDR2 is SYGVQD (reference sequence). In DNA, the CDR3 is TGCGCCAGCAGTGCAACGGCTAGCTCCTACGAGCAGTACTTC. Encoded protein: CASSATASSYEQYF.

This clone has a single count. The V gene is TRBV28, the J gene TRBJ2-7; TRBD2 is a possible D gene (7 bases). V lost 3 bases and J lost 6, with 18 bases in between. In germline, CDR1 is MDHEN, CDR2 SYDVKM. The CDR3 is 15 amino acids. CDR3 DNA sequence: TGTGCCAGCAGTTTGGGGGGGCGCGGGGAGTTCGAGCAGTACTTC. As protein: CASSLGGRGEFEQYF.

The rearrangement links TRBV3-1 (or the pseudogene TRBV3-2) to TRBJ2-7, with a tentative D call TRBD1 (6 bases). Germline V gives CDR1 LGHDT, CDR2 YNNKEL (reference sequence). The CDR3 has 15 residues. V lost 0 bases and J lost 9, with 18 bases in between. The chain's CDR3 is CASSQEWDIRVGQYF. The CDR3 region has the DNA TGTGCCAGCAGCCAAGAATGGGACATCCGTGTCGGGCAGTACTTC.

The rearrangement links TRBV18 to TRBJ2-3; TRBD2 is a possible D gene (5 bases). CDR1 is KGHSH, CDR2 LQKENI, per germline. With 8 bases removed from V and 0 bases from J, the gap between germline ends came to 15 bases. The CDR3 consists of 15 residues. Here the CDR3 DNA reads TGTGCCAGCAAGTTCGAGGGATTTAGCACAGATACGCAGTATTTT. This codes for CASKFEGFSTDTQYF.

The V gene is TRBV5-5, the J gene TRBJ2-3; D is unclear. The CDR3 covers 17 residues. Per the germline V gene, CDR1 is SGHKS and CDR2 is YYEKEE (reference sequence). The V gene lost 3 bases and the J gene lost 0 bases, with 17 bases spanning the gap. CDR3 residues: CASSSTLVAASTDTQYF. CDR3 coding DNA: TGTGCCAGCAGCTCAACCCTTGTGGCGGCTAGCACAGATACGCAGTATTTT.

The V and J genes are TRBV6-1 and TRBJ2-7; 13 nucleotides line up with TRBD2. With V trimmed by 4 bases and J by 3 bases, 6 bases remained unmatched. Germline V gene data show CDR1 as MNHNS and CDR2 as SASEGT. The CDR3 is 16 amino acids. This chain's CDR3 is CASSAGLAGVGYEQYF. In nucleotides, the CDR3 is TGTGCCAGCAGTGCCGGACTAGCGGGAGTCGGCTACGAGCAGTACTTC.

The chain recombines TRBV29-1 with TRBJ2-1; the match to TRBD1 covers 9 bases. V trimming: 7 bases; J trimming: 3 bases; junction bases outside the gene matches: 7. The CDR3 is 14 residues long. Germline V CDR1 and CDR2: SQVTM, ANQGSEA. CDR3 amino acids: CSAGDRASYNEQFF. For the CDR3, the DNA is TGCAGCGCCGGGGACAGGGCGAGCTACAATGAGCAGTTCTTC.

This chain uses TRBV9 with TRBJ1-3; tentatively, D is TRBD1 (5 bases). The CDR3 is 15 amino acids. Trimming cost V 3 bases and J 0 bases, with 10 bases left between them. Germline lookup yields CDR1 SGDLS and CDR2 YYNGEE. CDR3 loop: CASSETAYSGNTIYF. CDR3 DNA sequence: TGTGCCAGCAGCGAGACAGCATACTCTGGAAACACCATATATTTT. The full variable domain, completed using reference TRBV9 and TRBJ1-3, is DSGVTQTPKHLITATGQRVTLRCSPRSGDLSVYWYQQSLDQGLQFLIQYYNGEERAKGNILERFSAQQFPDLHSELNLSSLELGDSALYFCASSETAYSGNTIYFGEGSWLTVV.

The CDR3 here is CASSRTGTGYGYTF. The CDR3 DNA sequence: TGTGCCAGCAGCCGAACCGGGACAGGCTATGGCTACACCTTC. This sequence joins TRBV28 and TRBJ1-2; TRBD1 aligns across 8 bases. The CDR3 is made up of 14 amino acids. The trim removed 6 bases at V and 4 bases at J, leaving 7 bases unmatched. CDR1 is MDHEN and CDR2 is SYDVKM in the germline V gene.

This sequence joins TRBV28 and TRBJ1-6; no clear D. Deletions cut 3 bases from V and 9 bases from J, with 12 bases between. The CDR3 totals 14 residues. Germline-derived CDR1 and CDR2 are MDHEN and SYDVKM. The CDR3, as DNA: TGTGCCAGCAGTTTCGGCAGGTTCTCTTCACCCCTCCACTTT. Its protein product is CASSFGRFSSPLHF.

The chain is built from TRBV11-3 and TRBJ2-7, with a tentative D call TRBD1 (5 bases). V lost 1 base to trimming and J lost 3 bases, with 10 bases between them. CDR3 length equals 14 residues. Looked up from germline, CDR1 is SGHNT and CDR2 is YENEEA. CDR3 residues: CASSLGRVDYEQYF. In DNA, the CDR3 is TGTGCCAGCAGCTTAGGCAGGGTTGACTACGAGCAGTACTTC.

The chain couples TRBV3-1 (or the pseudogene TRBV3-2) to TRBJ2-7; D is uncertain. From germline, CDR1 is LGHDT and CDR2 YNNKEL (reference sequence). There are 15 residues in the CDR3. With 4 bases removed from V and 7 bases from J, the gap between germline ends came to 20 bases. CDR3 DNA sequence: TGTGCCAGCAGCCCGAATCCTGGAGAGCCTCAGGAGCAGTACTTC. This gives the protein CASSPNPGEPQEQYF.

The chain combines TRBV9 with TRBJ2-1, with D tentatively TRBD2 (6 bases). CDR1 and CDR2 (germline): SGDLS, YYNGEE. V dropped 0 bases and J dropped 6 bases, with 13 bases sitting between them. There are 15 residues in the CDR3. Here the CDR3 reads CASSVGLVDLNEQFF. The DNA of the CDR3 is TGTGCCAGCAGCGTAGGACTAGTAGACCTCAATGAGCAGTTCTTC.

The chain recombines TRBV7-9 with TRBJ2-2; D may be TRBD1 (6 bases). The CDR3 sequence is 12 residues long. CDR1 and CDR2 from the germline V gene are SEHNR and FQNEAQ (reference sequence). V was cut by 11 bases and J by 6 bases, with 13 bases left in between. CDR3 coding DNA: TGTGCCTCCGACAGGTTCCCCGGGGAGCTGTTTTTT. Residues: CASDRFPGELFF.